These T cell receptor beta chains were read from a single sample in a study of T cell responses to AZD1222 COVID-19 vaccine. This table comes from immunoSEQ multiplex PCR, and its TCRdb copy is limited to in-frame clones, with some not included. This repertoire shows around 200,000 clones, approximately 90% found once; its top ten account for roughly 27%. The source material was peripheral blood, sampled 28 days after the second AZD1222 dose. These receptors were taken from an adult who received the AZD1222 COVID-19 vaccine. The CDR3 runs from the conserved cysteine through the conserved F or W. D genes are given only for firm matches.

V gene	D gene	J gene	CDR3 DNA	CDR3 protein
TRBV28	TRBD1	TRBJ1-5	TGTGCCAGCAGTTTCTCCAGGGGGCTAAAGGTGGATCAGCCCCAGCATTTT	CASSFSRGLKVDQPQHF
TRBV7-3	-	TRBJ2-2	TGTGCCAGCAGCCCGGAGGGGTTCACCGGGGAGCTGTTTTTT	CASSPEGFTGELFF
TRBV27	TRBD2	TRBJ2-1	TGTGCCAGCAGTTTAGGGGCCGGGGGGACCTACAATGAGCAGTTCTTC	CASSLGAGGTYNEQFF
TRBV28	TRBD2	TRBJ2-7	TGTGCCAGCAGTTCGCGGGGGGAGCAGTACTTC	CASSSRGEQYF
TRBV9	-	TRBJ2-7	TGTGCCAGCAGCGACCTCCCCCACCGGGCCCTCTACGAGCAGTACTTC	CASSDLPHRALYEQYF
TRBV5-6	-	TRBJ2-7	TGTGCCAGCAGCCCAATGATGGGGGCGGACGAGCAGTACTTC	CASSPMMGADEQYF
TRBV5-1	TRBD1	TRBJ1-2	TGCGCCAGCAGCTCCGGGACAGGGCCCTATGGCTACACCTTC	CASSSGTGPYGYTF
TRBV9	TRBD1	TRBJ2-2	TGTGCCAGCAGCCTAAGGACAGGTCCTCGGGGCGGGGAGCTGTTTTTT	CASSLRTGPRGGELFF
TRBV7-9	-	TRBJ2-1	TGTGCCAGCAGCTTAGTACGAGGGAATGAGCAGTTCTTC	CASSLVRGNEQFF
TRBV7-2	TRBD2	TRBJ2-7	TGTGCCAGCAGCTTAGCCGGGGCGTCGGCGGGAGCAGACGAGCAGTACTTC	CASSLAGASAGADEQYF
TRBV6-1	-	TRBJ1-5	TGTGCCAGCAGTGACAGAAGGAGCAATCAGCCCCAGCATTTT	CASSDRRSNQPQHF
TRBV28	-	TRBJ1-1	TGTGCCAGCACTACAGGGCCCGAAGGAGCTTTCTTT	CASTTGPEGAFF
TRBV28	-	TRBJ2-3	TGTGCCAGCAGTGCCTCTCTTGGCAGGGGATTAGGTAGGCCCGGAGATACGCAGTATTTT	CASSASLGRGLGRPGDTQYF
TRBV7-3	-	TRBJ2-3	TGTGCCAGCAGCCCATCCACGACTTATGACACAGATACGCAGTATTTT	CASSPSTTYDTDTQYF
TRBV7-9	-	TRBJ2-3	TGTGCCAGCCTGCTGGGACTGGGAATGACAGATACGCAGTATTTT	CASLLGLGMTDTQYF
TRBV7-8	-	TRBJ1-5	TGTGCCAGCAGCCCAGGACAGTGGAGGAATAATCAGCCCCAGCATTTT	CASSPGQWRNNQPQHF
TRBV30	TRBD1	TRBJ2-7	TGTGCCTGGAGTCCGTCGACAGGGCTCCCCTACGAGCAGTACTTC	CAWSPSTGLPYEQYF